The rows below give T cell receptor beta chains drawn from one sample of a study of hypomethylating agent response in myelodysplastic syndrome. Clones were read by immunoSEQ multiplex PCR, and TCRdb kept only the in-frame ones, dropping some. The sample lists some 6,000 clones; approximately 82% were seen once. Sequences were derived from bone marrow, sampled before or after starting hypomethylating agent treatment for myelodysplastic syndrome (not recorded which). The receptors come from a human donor with myelodysplastic syndrome. CDR3s include the opening cysteine and the closing phenylalanine or tryptophan. The D gene is left open where the match is weak. The size of a clone is reported for some rows only, either as once, few or many, or as a class for expanded clones.

j_call: TRBJ1-1
d_call: NA
v_call: TRBV5-6
clone_size: NA
cdr3_aa: CASTRGWNTEAFF
cdr3_nt: TGTGCCAGCACCCGGGGGTGGAACACTGAAGCTTTCTTT

j_call: TRBJ2-1
d_call: TRBD2
v_call: TRBV6-4
clone_size: NA
cdr3_aa: CASSEEAGGLDEQFF
cdr3_nt: TGTGCCAGCAGTGAGGAGGCGGGAGGGCTTGATGAGCAGTTCTTC

j_call: TRBJ2-2
d_call: NA
v_call: TRBV2
clone_size: NA
cdr3_aa: CASRLLTNTGELFF
cdr3_nt: TGTGCCAGCAGATTATTGACTAACACCGGGGAGCTGTTTTTT

j_call: TRBJ1-6
d_call: NA
v_call: TRBV2
clone_size: few
cdr3_aa: CASSAQGMDSPLHF
cdr3_nt: TGTGCCAGCAGTGCCCAGGGAATGGATTCACCCCTCCACTTT

j_call: TRBJ2-1
d_call: NA
v_call: TRBV29-1
clone_size: NA
cdr3_aa: CSVEEGSFDSYNEQFF
cdr3_nt: TGCAGCGTTGAAGAGGGGAGCTTCGACTCCTACAATGAGCAGTTCTTC

j_call: TRBJ1-1
d_call: NA
v_call: TRBV5-1
clone_size: few
cdr3_aa: CASSLLDTEAFF
cdr3_nt: TGCGCCAGCAGCTTACTCGACACTGAAGCTTTCTTT

j_call: TRBJ2-7
d_call: TRBD1
v_call: TRBV7-2
clone_size: NA
cdr3_aa: CASSTRTGGFSYEQYF
cdr3_nt: TGTGCCAGCAGCACACGGACAGGGGGGTTCTCCTACGAGCAGTACTTC

j_call: TRBJ2-6
d_call: NA
v_call: TRBV27
clone_size: NA
cdr3_aa: CASSSLGANVLTF
cdr3_nt: TGTGCCAGCAGTTCGTTGGGGGCCAACGTCCTGACTTTC

j_call: TRBJ2-3
d_call: TRBD2
v_call: TRBV4-3
clone_size: NA
cdr3_aa: CASSQVAGSADTQYF
cdr3_nt: TGCGCCAGCAGCCAGGTAGCGGGGTCCGCAGATACGCAGTATTTT

j_call: TRBJ1-6
d_call: NA
v_call: TRBV7-6
clone_size: NA
cdr3_aa: CASSHYNSPLHF
cdr3_nt: TGTGCCAGCAGCCACTACAATTCACCCCTCCACTTT

j_call: TRBJ2-3
d_call: NA
v_call: TRBV6-6
clone_size: once
cdr3_aa: CASSWGVDTQYF
cdr3_nt: TGTGCCAGCAGTTGGGGGGTAGATACGCAGTATTTT

j_call: TRBJ1-1
d_call: NA
v_call: TRBV7-9
clone_size: NA
cdr3_aa: CAGQESTEAFF
cdr3_nt: TGTGCCGGACAAGAAAGCACTGAAGCTTTCTTT

j_call: TRBJ2-5
d_call: NA
v_call: TRBV11-2
clone_size: NA
cdr3_aa: CASSLVETQYF
cdr3_nt: TGTGCCAGCAGCTTAGTAGAGACCCAGTACTTC

j_call: TRBJ2-4
d_call: TRBD2
v_call: TRBV4-3
clone_size: NA
cdr3_aa: CASSQDREGYIQYF
cdr3_nt: TGCGCCAGCAGCCAAGATCGGGAGGGCTACATTCAGTACTTC

j_call: TRBJ1-2
d_call: TRBD1
v_call: TRBV11-2
clone_size: NA
cdr3_aa: CASSLEYQGASGYTF
cdr3_nt: TGTGCCAGCAGCTTAGAGTATCAGGGGGCGTCCGGCTACACCTTC

j_call: TRBJ2-7
d_call: NA
v_call: TRBV4-2
clone_size: NA
cdr3_aa: CASSQSTVSSYEQYF
cdr3_nt: TGTGCCAGCAGCCAAAGTACGGTGAGCTCCTACGAGCAGTACTTC

j_call: TRBJ1-6
d_call: NA
v_call: TRBV19
clone_size: NA
cdr3_aa: CASRDRDGNNSPLHF
cdr3_nt: TGTGCCAGTAGGGACCGGGACGGGAATAATTCACCCCTCCACTTT

j_call: TRBJ1-1
d_call: NA
v_call: TRBV6-1
clone_size: few
cdr3_aa: CASSAKVMNTEAFF
cdr3_nt: TGTGCCAGCAGTGCCAAGGTCATGAACACTGAAGCTTTCTTT

j_call: TRBJ2-2
d_call: NA
v_call: TRBV2
clone_size: NA
cdr3_aa: CASSDWGANGELFF
cdr3_nt: TGTGCCAGCAGTGATTGGGGGGCCAACGGGGAGCTGTTTTTT

j_call: TRBJ1-2
d_call: TRBD1
v_call: TRBV5-6
clone_size: NA
cdr3_aa: CASSLDRDRGRLGYGYTF
cdr3_nt: TGTGCCAGCAGCTTGGACCGGGACAGGGGGCGCTTGGGCTATGGCTACACCTTC

j_call: TRBJ2-7
d_call: TRBD2
v_call: TRBV4-1
clone_size: NA
cdr3_aa: CASSQQAGGAHLSYEQYF
cdr3_nt: TGCGCCAGCAGTCAGCAAGCGGGGGGCGCACACTTATCCTACGAGCAGTACTTC

j_call: TRBJ2-2
d_call: TRBD1
v_call: TRBV18
clone_size: NA
cdr3_aa: CASSRDGTGVTGELFF
cdr3_nt: TGTGCCAGCTCCCGAGACGGGACAGGGGTCACCGGGGAGCTGTTTTTT